The 26 T cell receptor beta chains reported below all come from one sample, sequenced in a study of T cells in localized non-small cell lung cancer. The table came from immunoSEQ multiplex PCR; TCRdb's copy has only in-frame clones and leaves some out. Among roughly 77,000 clones listed, 88% were seen once. Sequenced material: peripheral blood, taken before any cancer treatment. The receptors originated from a woman aged 35-70 years with stage I squamous cell lung carcinoma.

V is TRBV19 and J is TRBJ1-5; 8 nucleotides match TRBD1. Germline loops: CDR1 LNHDA, CDR2 SQIVND (reference sequence). Trimming took 3 bases from V and 4 from J; bases not matched to a gene: 8. The CDR3 runs 16 residues. The CDR3 sequence is CASSILMDRVNQPQHF. The CDR3 nucleotides read TGTGCCAGTAGTATTCTCATGGACAGGGTGAATCAGCCCCAGCATTTT. Based on the CDR3 plus reference TRBV19 and TRBJ1-5, the full variable domain is DGGITQSPKYLFRKEGQNVTLSCEQNLNHDAMYWYRQDPGQGLRLIYYSQIVNDFQKGDIAEGYSVSREKKESFPLTVTSAQKNPTAFYLCASSILMDRVNQPQHFGDGTRLSIL.

This clone was seen a single time. V usage is TRBV15 and J usage is TRBJ2-2; D is unresolved. The CDR3 runs 15 residues. The V gene's germline CDR1 is LNHNV and CDR2 YYDKDF (reference sequence). V was trimmed by 0 bases and J by 1 base, leaving 6 bases between them. CDR3 protein: CATSRDPGNTGELFF. In nucleotides, the CDR3 is TGTGCCACCAGCAGAGATCCGGGGAACACCGGGGAGCTGTTTTTT.

The CDR3 region is CASSLNQGANTEAFF. The CDR3 DNA reads as TGCGCCAGCAGCTTGAACCAGGGGGCAAACACTGAAGCTTTCTTT. The V gene is TRBV5-1, the J gene TRBJ1-1, with 8 bases aligning to TRBD1. Trimming removed 1 base from V and 2 bases from J; junction bases left unmatched: 4. This CDR3 spans 15 amino acids. The V gene's germline CDR1 is SGHRS and CDR2 YFSETQ.

A few counts support this clone. The chain joins TRBV6-6 to TRBJ2-1, with 9 bases identical to TRBD1. Germline lookup yields CDR1 MNHNY and CDR2 SVGAGI (reference sequence). V shed 4 bases and J 6 bases; nucleotides not matched to a gene: 1. The CDR3 consists of 13 residues. The DNA of the CDR3 is TGTGCCAGCAGTTGGACAGGGGTCAATGAGCAGTTCTTC. It yields the protein CASSWTGVNEQFF.

V is TRBV7-9 and J is TRBJ1-2; D ambiguous. This CDR3 spans 14 amino acids. V shed 2 bases and J shed 3 bases, with 10 bases lying between them. Looked up from germline, CDR1 is SEHNR and CDR2 is FQNEAQ (reference sequence). In DNA, the CDR3 is TGTGCCAGCAGCTTATCGGCCGGCCACTATGGCTACACCTTC. This sequence encodes CASSLSAGHYGYTF.

J is TRBJ1-5 and V is TRBV11-3; D may be TRBD1 (6 bases). The CDR3 is 15 amino acids. Germline V lookup: CDR1 SGHNT, CDR2 YENEEA. V gave up 0 bases and J gave up 3 bases, with 9 bases separating them. The CDR3 coding sequence is TGTGCCAGCAGCTTAGAGAGACAGGTCAATCAGCCCCAGCATTTT. Encoded protein: CASSLERQVNQPQHF.

The genes are TRBV15 and TRBJ2-2, with D possibly matching TRBD1 (6 bases). Trimming removed 0 bases at V and 5 bases at J, with 16 bases between. The CDR3 runs 17 residues. The germline V gene encodes CDR1 LNHNV and CDR2 YYDKDF (reference sequence). DNA of the CDR3: TGTGCCACCAGCAGAGACTTACAGGGAGAGTGGACCGGGGAGCTGTTTTTT. Translating gives CATSRDLQGEWTGELFF.

The chain has TRBV29-1 and TRBJ1-1; D may be TRBD1 (5 bases). This CDR3 comprises 15 residues. Trimming left V 1 base short and J 4 bases short, with 16 bases between. The V gene's germline CDR1 is SQVTM and CDR2 ANQGSEA. CDR3 residues: CSVEAPQRGGTEAFF. CDR3 nucleotides: TGCAGCGTTGAAGCCCCTCAACGGGGGGGCACTGAAGCTTTCTTT. Variable domain in full (rest from reference TRBV29-1 and TRBJ1-1): SAVISQKPSRDICQRGTSLTIQCQVDSQVTMMFWYRQQPGQSLTLIATANQGSEATYESGFVIDKFPISRPNLTFSTLTVSNMSPEDSSIYLCSVEAPQRGGTEAFFGQGTRLTVV.

This clone has a handful of counts. V is TRBV19 and J is TRBJ1-1; 8 positions match TRBD1. There are 13 residues in the CDR3. From germline, CDR1 is LNHDA and CDR2 SQIVND (reference sequence). The junction had 4 bases not matched to a gene; V was cut back by 4 bases and J by 6 bases. CDR3 sequence: CASSSYRGAEAFF. The DNA of the CDR3 is TGTGCCAGTAGTAGCTACAGGGGGGCTGAAGCTTTCTTT.

V gene TRBV6-5 combines with J gene TRBJ2-7; no firm D call. This CDR3 contains 11 residues. Trimming shortened V by 8 bases and J by 6 bases, and 11 bases separated the two germline ends. The germline V gene encodes CDR1 MNHEY and CDR2 SVGAGI. CDR3 loop: CASSAFREQYF. The CDR3 DNA is TGTGCCAGCTCGGCCTTTCGCGAGCAGTACTTC.

This chain uses TRBV7-9 with TRBJ1-4; the match to TRBD1 covers 7 bases. Germline V gene lookup returns CDR1 SEHNR and CDR2 FQNEAQ (reference sequence). V trimming: 2 bases; J trimming: 7 bases; junction bases outside the gene matches: 7. The CDR3 extends over 15 amino acids. The CDR3 bases are TGTGCCAGCAGCTTACCCCGCGGACAGGCTGAAAAACTGTTTTTT. Translating gives CASSLPRGQAEKLFF.

CDR3 residues: CAWSPPGGVVYEQYF. CDR3 DNA sequence: TGTGCCTGGAGTCCCCCGGGGGGCGTGGTATACGAGCAGTACTTC. The rearrangement joins TRBV30 to TRBJ2-7, with a weak D call TRBD2 (7 bases). CDR1 and CDR2 from the germline V gene are GTSNPN and SVGIG (reference sequence). The CDR3 length is 15 residues. Trimming stripped 2 bases from V and 4 bases from J, with 18 bases between.

The genes are TRBV7-9 and TRBJ2-5; no reliable D call. Germline V gene lookup returns CDR1 SEHNR and CDR2 FQNEAQ (reference sequence). The CDR3 has 15 residues. The V end was cut by 1 base, the J end by 4 bases, with 13 bases between. The CDR3 nucleotides read TGTGCCAGCAGCTTAGTGGTACAGACCGGAGAGACCCAGTACTTC. Residues: CASSLVVQTGETQYF.

The chain links TRBV18 to TRBJ1-3, with no clear D. This CDR3 comprises 14 residues. Looked up from germline, CDR1 is KGHSH and CDR2 is LQKENI. V was clipped by 3 bases and J by 2 bases, with 8 bases between them. This CDR3 reads CASSPADTGNTIYF. The DNA of the CDR3 is TGTGCCAGCTCACCGGCGGATACTGGAAACACCATATATTTT.

This chain uses TRBV27 with TRBJ2-1; no firm D call. V was trimmed by 3 bases and J by 7 bases, leaving 13 bases between them. In germline, CDR1 is MNHEY, CDR2 SMNVEV (reference sequence). This CDR3 has 14 residues. This chain's CDR3 is CASSLAGVGNEQFF. The CDR3 nucleotides are TGTGCCAGCAGTTTGGCTGGGGTAGGGAATGAGCAGTTCTTC.

The rearrangement uses TRBV5-1 and TRBJ2-5; 8 positions match TRBD2. The V gene's germline CDR1 is SGHRS and CDR2 YFSETQ. The CDR3 length is 14 residues. V shed 2 bases and J 4 bases; nucleotides not matched to a gene: 4. CDR3 coding DNA: TGCGCCAGCAGCTTTAGCGGGAAGGGAGAGACCCAGTACTTC. It translates to CASSFSGKGETQYF.

V gene TRBV7-2 combines with J gene TRBJ2-3; no clear D. Between the trimmed V and J ends, which lost 1 base and 11 bases, there was a span of 16 bases. Germline V lookup: CDR1 SGHTA, CDR2 FQGNSA. CDR3 length equals 14 residues. CDR3 residues: CASSLDPTGGKQYF. For the CDR3, the DNA is TGTGCCAGCAGCTTAGACCCTACTGGTGGGAAGCAGTATTTT. The entire variable domain, with the rest obtained from reference TRBV7-2 and TRBJ2-3, is as follows: GAGVSQSPSNKVTEKGKDVELRCDPISGHTALYWYRQSLGQGLEFLIYFQGNSAPDKSGLPSDRFSAERTGGSVSTLTIQRTQQEDSAVYLCASSLDPTGGKQYFGPGTRLTVL.

The chain combines TRBV18 with TRBJ2-7, with D possibly being TRBD1 (5 bases). This CDR3 spans 12 amino acids. V was cut by 10 bases and J by 2 bases, with 12 bases left in between. The germline CDR1 and CDR2 sequences are KGHSH and LQKENI. CDR3 DNA: TGTGCCAACAGACAGATAACCTACGAGCAGTACTTC. Its protein is CANRQITYEQYF.

This chain links TRBV4-2 with TRBJ1-5; D is uncertain. Trimming left V 0 bases short and J 5 bases short, with 11 bases between. Germline V gives CDR1 LGHNA, CDR2 YNFKEQ. The CDR3 extends over 15 amino acids. CDR3 in DNA: TGTGCCAGCAGCCAAGAAGGAGGTGGGGATCAGCCCCAGCATTTT. Its protein is CASSQEGGGDQPQHF.

The chain combines TRBV9 with TRBJ2-6; maybe TRBD1 (6 bases). The CDR3 runs 17 residues. From germline, CDR1 is SGDLS and CDR2 YYNGEE. V was shortened by 0 bases and J by 1 base, with 11 bases between the two germline ends. The CDR3 DNA follows: TGTGCCAGCAGCGTAGAGGGACAACCTTCTGGGGCCAACGTCCTGACTTTC. Its protein is CASSVEGQPSGANVLTF.

V usage is TRBV18 and J usage is TRBJ1-5; D gene unclear. The germline V gene has CDR1 KGHSH and CDR2 LQKENI. Trimming stripped 6 bases from V and 3 bases from J, with 9 bases between. This CDR3 comprises 13 residues. The DNA of the CDR3 is TGTGCCAGCTCCCATGACAACAATCAGCCCCAGCATTTT. This codes for CASSHDNNQPQHF.

V is TRBV5-5 and J is TRBJ1-5; D not certain. Trimming pared 4 bases from V and 0 bases from J, leaving 11 bases between. The CDR3 length is 15 residues. Looked up from germline, CDR1 is SGHKS and CDR2 is YYEKEE (reference sequence). Written as DNA, the CDR3 is TGTGCCAGCAGCACTGGTCCGTCTAGCAATCAGCCCCAGCATTTT. Its translation is CASSTGPSSNQPQHF.

This chain connects TRBV5-1 to TRBJ1-6; D perhaps matches TRBD1 (6 bases). Germline CDR1 SGHRS, CDR2 YFSETQ. V was trimmed by 2 bases and J by 10 bases, leaving 13 bases between them. The CDR3 is made up of 14 amino acids. DNA of the CDR3: TGCGCCAGCAGCTTTACAGGGCCGCGGTCACCCCTCCACTTT. Translation gives CASSFTGPRSPLHF.

The DNA of the CDR3 is TGTGCCATCAGCGACAGGGATATGAACACTGAAGCTTTCTTT. This codes for CAISDRDMNTEAFF. The J gene is TRBJ1-1, the V gene TRBV10-3; TRBD1 agrees at 7 bases. The CDR3 contains 14 residues. CDR1 and CDR2 from the germline V gene are ENHRY and SYGVKD. V shed 6 bases, J shed 0 bases, and the junction held 4 bases outside the gene matches.

In its sample, this clone was seen a few times. The chain links TRBV19 to TRBJ1-5, with TRBD1 matching 7 bases. J lost 0 bases, V lost 5 bases, and 7 bases had no gene match. Per germline, CDR1 LNHDA and CDR2 SQIVND (reference sequence). The CDR3 contains 16 residues. CDR3 protein: CASSSRDSYSNQPQHF. CDR3 in DNA: TGTGCCAGTAGTTCCAGGGACAGCTATAGCAATCAGCCCCAGCATTTT.

This clone appeared once. The chain employs TRBV25-1 and TRBJ1-4; 7 positions agree with TRBD1. V lost 3 bases, J lost 3 bases, and 7 bases stayed unmatched. Germline V gene data show CDR1 as MGHDK and CDR2 as SYGVNS. The CDR3 length is 16 residues. The CDR3 reads CASSELFGQANEKLFF. CDR3 DNA: TGTGCCAGCAGTGAGTTATTCGGACAGGCTAATGAAAAACTGTTTTTT.